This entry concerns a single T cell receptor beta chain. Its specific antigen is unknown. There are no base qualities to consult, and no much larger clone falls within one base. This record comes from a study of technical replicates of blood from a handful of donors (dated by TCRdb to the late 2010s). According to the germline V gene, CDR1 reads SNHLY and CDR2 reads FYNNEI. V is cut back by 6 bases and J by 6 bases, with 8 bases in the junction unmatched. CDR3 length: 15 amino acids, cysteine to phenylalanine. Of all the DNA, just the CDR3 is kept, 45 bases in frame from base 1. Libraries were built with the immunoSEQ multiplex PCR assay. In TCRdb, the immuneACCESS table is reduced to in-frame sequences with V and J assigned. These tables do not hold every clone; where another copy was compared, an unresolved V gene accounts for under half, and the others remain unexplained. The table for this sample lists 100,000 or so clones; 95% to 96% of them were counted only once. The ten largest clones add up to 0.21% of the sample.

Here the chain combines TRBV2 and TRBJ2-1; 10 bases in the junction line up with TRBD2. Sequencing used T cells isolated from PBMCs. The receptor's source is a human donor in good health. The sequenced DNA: TGTGCCAGCAGGGTCCTAGCGGGAGCGTCCAATGAGCAGTTCTTC. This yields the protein CASRVLAGASNEQFF.